The T cell receptor beta chain under discussion was sequenced for a study of T cells after yellow fever vaccination (dated by TCRdb to the late 2010s). In the study overall: The SMART-Seq v4 Ultra Low Input RNA kit was used to prepare libraries from fractions with low cell numbers. To follow T-cell clones before and after primary and booster YFV17D yellow fever vaccination, bulk TCR alpha and beta repertoires were sequenced over time. Two healthy male donors made up the cohort, one aged 18 to 30 years and the other aged 30 to 39 years. Blood was collected at multiple timepoints before and after primary and secondary immunization, and bulk PBMC replicates and cell subsets were isolated. Beyond this particular receptor, the publication reports: The secondary T-cell response was weaker than the primary response but faster, peaking on day 5 instead of day 15. Because the study included only a couple of donors, the extent to which the findings can be generalized is limited. A small fraction of clonotypes showed up in both the CD4 and CD8 compartments, probably as a result of convergent recombination. Because abundant contaminating clonotypes from the bulk population could be contained in FACS-sorted repertoires, computational filtering was required. Most clones expanded after primary vaccination (roughly 96% of CD4 and over 80% of CD8) were re-detected after the booster, suggesting that broad memory maintenance occurred.

TCR cDNA was made using 5'RACE template switching, a step that added a universal primer site and unique molecular identifiers. cDNA synthesis was primed from both the TCR alpha and TCR beta constant segments. Libraries were amplified in two PCR steps, with sample barcodes and sequencing adapters added in the second step. Sequencing of the libraries was done on either Illumina HiSeq 2500 (2x100 bp) or NovaSeq (2x150 bp). From the authors' description of their analysis: MIGEC handled demultiplexing of reads and collapsing into UMI consensus sequences, while MiXCR performed V(D)J alignment. Clonotypes responding to the vaccine were identified with edgeR on replicate PBMC samples, with the criteria of FDR below 0.01 and a log2 fold change above 5 up to day 15. Each bulk clonotype received a CD4 or CD8 identity based on whether the sequenced CD4 or CD8 repertoire contained that clonotype at higher abundance. TCRdb itself trimmed the public reads at Q25 with fastp, ran MiXCR and retained productive beta chains. Rows with one shared CDR3 protein collapse into an entry with the most common genes and DNA. What appears here as the V and J calls and clone size reflects TCRdb's work, not the paper's. In this sample the table shows approximately 550,000 distinct CDR3 sequences, about a fifth of which occur a single time. Roughly an eighth of the sample is in the top ten clones.

Inclusive of the bounding cysteine and phenylalanine, the CDR3 is 23 residues long. The DNA shown is the 69-base CDR3, in frame from base 1. V ends up 1 base short and J 4 bases short, with an unmatched junction base count of 27. The germline V gene sets CDR1 to SGHVS and CDR2 to FNYEAQ. The sample's treatment or condition, from its label and the paper: live attenuated yellow fever vaccine strain. At each blood-draw timepoint, two biological replicates of bulk PBMCs were collected. PBMCs were isolated from peripheral blood using a standard Ficoll-Paque protocol. TriZol was used to extract RNA from bulk PBMCs, from CD4 and CD8 fractions, and from dextramer-positive and dextramer-negative fractions. Points on this clonotype: Its recognized antigen is unknown. Base qualities were left out, and no much larger clone turns up one base away.

The source of this sequence is a man aged 30-40 years who received the YFV17D yellow fever vaccine. The sequence is built from TRBV7-6 and TRBJ2-3, and TRBD2 matches 9 of the central bases. The sample here was PBMCs, taken 15 days after the yellow fever booster vaccination. The nucleotide sequence is given as TGTGCCAGCAGCTTAGTGGGCACCACCGGGACACTTTCTAGCGGGACAGCGGCAGATACGCAGTATTTT. The translation is CASSLVGTTGTLSSGTAADTQYF.